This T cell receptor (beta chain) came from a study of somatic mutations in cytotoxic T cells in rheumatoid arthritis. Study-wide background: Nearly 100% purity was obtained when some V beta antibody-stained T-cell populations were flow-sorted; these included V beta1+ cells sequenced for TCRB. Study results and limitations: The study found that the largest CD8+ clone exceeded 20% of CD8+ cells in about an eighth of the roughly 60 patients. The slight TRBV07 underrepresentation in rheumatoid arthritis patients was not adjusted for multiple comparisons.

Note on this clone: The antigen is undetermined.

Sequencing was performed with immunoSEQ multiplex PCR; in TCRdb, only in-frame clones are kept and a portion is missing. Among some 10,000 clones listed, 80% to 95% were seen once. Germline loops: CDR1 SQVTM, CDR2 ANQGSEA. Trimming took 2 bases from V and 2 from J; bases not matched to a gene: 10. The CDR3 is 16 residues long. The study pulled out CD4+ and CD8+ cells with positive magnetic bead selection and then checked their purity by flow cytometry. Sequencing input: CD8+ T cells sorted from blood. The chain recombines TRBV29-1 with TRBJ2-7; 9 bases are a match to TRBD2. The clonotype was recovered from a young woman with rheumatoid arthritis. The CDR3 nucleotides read TGCAGCGTTGAAAACATAGCGGGAGAGGGTCCCTACGAGCAGTACTTC. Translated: CSVENIAGEGPYEQYF.